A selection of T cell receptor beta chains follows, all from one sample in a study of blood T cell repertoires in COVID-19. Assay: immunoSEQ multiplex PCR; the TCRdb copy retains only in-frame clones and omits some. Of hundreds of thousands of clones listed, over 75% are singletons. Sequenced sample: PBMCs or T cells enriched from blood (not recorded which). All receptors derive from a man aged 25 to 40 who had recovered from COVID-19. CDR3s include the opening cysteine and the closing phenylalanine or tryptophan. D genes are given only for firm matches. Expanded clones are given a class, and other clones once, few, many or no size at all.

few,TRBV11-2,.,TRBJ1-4,CASSGRTRTYEKLFF,TGTGCCAGCAGCGGAAGAACTAGAACCTATGAAAAACTGTTTTTT
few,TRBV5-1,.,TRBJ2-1,CASSLVGGGGYNEQFF,TGCGCCAGCAGCTTGGTTGGCGGGGGCGGCTACAATGAGCAGTTCTTC
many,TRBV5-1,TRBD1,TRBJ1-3,CASSSGQGSGNTIYF,TGCGCCAGCAGCTCGGGACAGGGCTCTGGAAACACCATATATTTT
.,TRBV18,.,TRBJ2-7,CASSPQKIAQTYEQYF,TGTGCCAGCTCACCCCAAAAGATAGCGCAGACCTACGAGCAGTACTTC
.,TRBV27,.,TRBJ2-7,CASSSSTSGRALVEQYF,.
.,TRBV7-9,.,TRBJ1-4,CASNKGGFGEKLFF,TGTGCCAGCAATAAAGGAGGGTTTGGTGAAAAACTGTTTTTT
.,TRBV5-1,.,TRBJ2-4,CASSLGDSVDIQYF,TGCGCCAGCAGCCTTGGGGACTCGGTAGACATTCAGTACTTC
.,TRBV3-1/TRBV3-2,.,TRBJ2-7,CASSLRGWPYEQYF,TGTGCCAGCAGCCTCAGGGGTTGGCCCTACGAGCAGTACTTC
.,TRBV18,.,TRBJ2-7,CASSPADSPYEQYF,TGTGCCAGCTCACCAGCGGACAGTCCCTACGAGCAGTACTTC
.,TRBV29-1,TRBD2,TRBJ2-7,CSVEGSSGSGGYEQYF,TGCAGCGTTGAAGGTAGTAGCGGGAGCGGGGGCTACGAGCAGTACTTC
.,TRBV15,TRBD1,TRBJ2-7,CATSRTGAHEQYF,TGTGCCACCAGCAGGACAGGGGCCCACGAGCAGTACTTC
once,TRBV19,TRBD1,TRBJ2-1,CASSSTGGYEQFF,TGTGCCAGTAGTTCCACAGGGGGATATGAGCAGTTCTTC
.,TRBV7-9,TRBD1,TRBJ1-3,CASSSPTGRGGNTIYF,TGTGCCAGCAGCTCTCCGACAGGGCGAGGCGGAAACACCATATATTTT
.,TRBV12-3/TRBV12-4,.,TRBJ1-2,CASTLSTVYGYTF,TGTGCCAGCACCTTGTCCACAGTCTATGGCTACACCTTC
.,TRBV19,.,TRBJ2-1,CASSRERVYNEQFF,TGTGCCAGTAGCCGGGAGAGGGTCTACAATGAGCAGTTCTTC
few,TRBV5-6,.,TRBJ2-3,CASSRPERKRGDTQYF,TGTGCCAGCAGCAGACCAGAGCGTAAAAGAGGGGATACGCAGTATTTT
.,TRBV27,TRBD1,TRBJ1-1,CASSRDRNTEAFF,TGTGCCAGCAGCCGGGACAGGAACACTGAAGCTTTCTTT
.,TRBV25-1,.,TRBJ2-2,CASSATGPTGELFF,TGTGCCAGCAGTGCCACAGGGCCCACCGGGGAGCTGTTTTTT
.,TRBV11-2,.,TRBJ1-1,CASSLRGRGNTEAFF,TGTGCCAGCAGCTTGAGAGGCAGGGGGAACACTGAAGCTTTCTTT
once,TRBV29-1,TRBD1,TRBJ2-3,CSALRGLSTDTQYF,TGCAGCGCACTAAGGGGGCTTAGCACAGATACGCAGTATTTT
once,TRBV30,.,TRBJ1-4,CAWNVQGPSEKLFF,TGTGCCTGGAACGTCCAGGGCCCCAGCGAAAAACTGTTTTTT
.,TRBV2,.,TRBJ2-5,CASSADSKETQYF,TGTGCCAGCAGTGCGGACTCGAAAGAGACCCAGTACTTC
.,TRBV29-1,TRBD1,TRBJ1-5,CSVLGTGRGQPQHF,TGCAGCGTTCTAGGGACAGGGCGGGGTCAGCCCCAGCATTTT
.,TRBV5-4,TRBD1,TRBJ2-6,CASIDRASSGANVLTF,TGTGCCAGCATCGACAGGGCTAGCTCTGGGGCCAACGTCCTGACTTTC
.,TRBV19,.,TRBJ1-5,CASSITGGGDQPQHF,TGTGCCAGTAGTATTACAGGCGGAGGGGATCAGCCCCAGCATTTT
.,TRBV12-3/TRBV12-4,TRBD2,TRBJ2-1,CASSPSGSEQFF,TGTGCCAGCAGCCCTAGCGGTTCTGAGCAGTTCTTC
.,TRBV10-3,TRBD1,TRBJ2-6,CAISDRVGANVLTF,TGTGCCATCAGCGACAGGGTTGGGGCCAACGTCCTGACTTTC
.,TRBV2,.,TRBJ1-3,CASSESVRVYTIYF,TGTGCCAGCAGTGAGTCGGTCAGGGTGTACACCATATATTTT
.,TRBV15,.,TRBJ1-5,CATSRPGENQPQHF,TGTGCCACCAGCAGACCAGGGGAGAATCAGCCCCAGCATTTT
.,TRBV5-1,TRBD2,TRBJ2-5,CASSVDSGGETQYF,TGCGCCAGCAGCGTTGATAGCGGGGGAGAGACCCAGTACTTC
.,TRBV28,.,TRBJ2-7,CASSSWGQSYEQYF,TGTGCCAGCAGTTCCTGGGGGCAGTCCTACGAGCAGTACTTC
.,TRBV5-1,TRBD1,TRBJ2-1,CASGDRGFDEQFF,TGCGCCAGTGGGGACAGGGGGTTCGATGAGCAGTTCTTC
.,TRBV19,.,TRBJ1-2,CASSLVAVNYGYTF,TGTGCCAGTAGCCTTGTAGCGGTAAACTATGGCTACACCTTC
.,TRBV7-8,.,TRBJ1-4,CASSLRGGRGTNEKLFF,TGTGCCAGCAGCTTACGGGGGGGGCGAGGAACTAATGAAAAACTGTTTTTT
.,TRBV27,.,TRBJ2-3,CASIFWTWCSSTSSTDTQYF,TGTGCCAGCATCTTTTGGACTTGGTGTAGCTCAACCTCTAGCACAGATACGCAGTATTTT
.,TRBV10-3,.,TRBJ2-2,CAISESTYANTGELFF,TGTGCCATCAGTGAGTCGACTTACGCGAACACCGGGGAGCTGTTTTTT
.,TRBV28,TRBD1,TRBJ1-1,CASNEPQGRPDTEAFF,TGTGCCAGCAACGAACCACAGGGGCGCCCCGACACTGAAGCTTTCTTT
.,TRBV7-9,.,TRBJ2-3,CASSLDWSGNPWADTQYF,TGTGCCAGCAGCTTAGATTGGTCGGGAAATCCTTGGGCAGATACGCAGTATTTT
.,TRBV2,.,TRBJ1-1,CARGGGGTEAFF,TGTGCCCGCGGCGGGGGGGGGACTGAAGCTTTCTTT
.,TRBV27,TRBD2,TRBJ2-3,CASSLLAGGHGDTQYF,TGTGCCAGCAGTTTACTAGCGGGGGGGCATGGAGATACGCAGTATTTT
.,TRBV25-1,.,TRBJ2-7,CASSAPRNTETGDEQYF,TGTGCCAGCAGTGCCCCCCGTAATACGGAGACTGGCGACGAGCAGTACTTC
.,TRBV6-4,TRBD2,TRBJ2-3,CASSDEGGGDPSTDTQYF,TGTGCCAGCAGTGACGAGGGCGGGGGGGACCCTAGCACAGATACGCAGTATTTT
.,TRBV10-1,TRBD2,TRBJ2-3,CARIHRTSGRSNPHTDTQYF,TGCGCCAGGATACACCGGACTAGCGGGAGAAGCAATCCACACACAGATACGCAGTATTTT
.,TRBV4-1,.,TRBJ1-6,CASSQDVRTVVSSPLHF,TGCGCCAGCAGCCAAGACGTTCGGACAGTAGTGAGTTCACCCCTCCACTTT
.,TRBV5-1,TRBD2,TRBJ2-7,CASSLEASGVREQYF,TGCGCCAGCAGCTTGGAAGCTAGCGGGGTTCGCGAGCAGTACTTC
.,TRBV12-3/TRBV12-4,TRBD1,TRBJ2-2,CASSRQGSGELFF,TGTGCCAGCAGTCGACAGGGGTCCGGGGAGCTGTTTTTT
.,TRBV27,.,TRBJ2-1,CASSLEGYNEQFF,TGTGCCAGCAGTTTAGAGGGCTACAATGAGCAGTTCTTC
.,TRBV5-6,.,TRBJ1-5,CASSLFAGNQPQHF,TGTGCCAGCAGCTTGTTCGCAGGGAATCAGCCCCAGCATTTT
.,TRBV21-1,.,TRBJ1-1,CASSGPGTGNTEAFF,TGTGCCAGCAGCGGGCCCGGGACAGGGAACACTGAAGCTTTCTTT
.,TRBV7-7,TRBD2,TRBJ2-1,CASSLSGGLNNEQFF,TGTGCTAGCAGCCTTAGCGGGGGCTTAAACAATGAGCAGTTCTTC
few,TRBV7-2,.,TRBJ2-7,CASSIRGQSVQYF,TGTGCCAGCAGCATACGAGGACAGTCGGTGCAGTACTTC
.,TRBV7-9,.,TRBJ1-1,CASSATTSGDEAFF,TGTGCCAGCAGCGCTACGACATCCGGGGATGAAGCTTTCTTT
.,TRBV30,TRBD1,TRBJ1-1,CAWEGGQGLTEAFF,TGTGCCTGGGAGGGCGGACAGGGTTTAACTGAAGCTTTCTTT
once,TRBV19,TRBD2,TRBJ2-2,CASSIAGGPTGELFF,TGTGCCAGTAGTATAGCGGGAGGGCCTACCGGGGAGCTGTTTTTT